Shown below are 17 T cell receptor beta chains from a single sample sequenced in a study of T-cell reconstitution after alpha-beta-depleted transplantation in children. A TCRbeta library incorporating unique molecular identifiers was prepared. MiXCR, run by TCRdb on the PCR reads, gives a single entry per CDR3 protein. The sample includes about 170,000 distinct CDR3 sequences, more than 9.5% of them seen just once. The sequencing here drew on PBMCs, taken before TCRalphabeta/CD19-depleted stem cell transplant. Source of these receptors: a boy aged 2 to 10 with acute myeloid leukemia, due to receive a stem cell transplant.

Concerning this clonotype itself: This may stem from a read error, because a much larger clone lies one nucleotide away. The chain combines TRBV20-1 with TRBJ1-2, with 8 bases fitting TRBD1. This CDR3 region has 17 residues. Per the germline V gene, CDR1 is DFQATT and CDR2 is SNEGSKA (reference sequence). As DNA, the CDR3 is TGCAGTGCTATCGCCCCTTCAGGACAGGGTCTGTACTATGGCCACACCTTC. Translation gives CSAIAPSGQGLYYGHTF.

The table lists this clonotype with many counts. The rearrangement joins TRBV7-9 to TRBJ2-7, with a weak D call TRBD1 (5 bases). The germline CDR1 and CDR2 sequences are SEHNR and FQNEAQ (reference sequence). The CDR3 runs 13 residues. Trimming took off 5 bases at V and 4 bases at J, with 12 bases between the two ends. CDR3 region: CASSPTELYEQYF. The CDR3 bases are TGTGCCAGCAGCCCGACAGAGTTGTACGAGCAGTACTTC.

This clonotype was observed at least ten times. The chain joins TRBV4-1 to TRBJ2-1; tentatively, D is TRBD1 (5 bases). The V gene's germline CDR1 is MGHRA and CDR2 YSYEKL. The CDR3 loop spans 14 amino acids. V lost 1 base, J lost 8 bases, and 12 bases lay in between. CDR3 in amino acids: CASSQVQDNHEQFF. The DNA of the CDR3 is TGCGCCAGCAGCCAAGTACAGGATAACCATGAGCAGTTCTTC.

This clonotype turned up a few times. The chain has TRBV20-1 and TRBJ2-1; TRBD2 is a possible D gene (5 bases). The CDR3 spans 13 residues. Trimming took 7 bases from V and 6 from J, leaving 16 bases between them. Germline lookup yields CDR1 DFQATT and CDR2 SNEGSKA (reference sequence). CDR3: CSVSDWKINEQFF. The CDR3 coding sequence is TGCAGTGTCTCGGACTGGAAAATCAATGAGCAGTTCTTC.

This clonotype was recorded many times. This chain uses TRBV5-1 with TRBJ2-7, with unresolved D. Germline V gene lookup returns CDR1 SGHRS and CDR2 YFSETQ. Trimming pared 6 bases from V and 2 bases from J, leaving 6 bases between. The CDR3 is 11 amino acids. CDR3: CASNDAYEQYF. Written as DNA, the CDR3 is TGCGCCAGCAACGATGCCTACGAGCAGTACTTC.

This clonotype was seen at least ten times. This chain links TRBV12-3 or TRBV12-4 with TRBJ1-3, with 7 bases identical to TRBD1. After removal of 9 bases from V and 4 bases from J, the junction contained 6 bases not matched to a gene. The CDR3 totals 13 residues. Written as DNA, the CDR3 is TGTGCCAGTCAGGGGGGGGGCGGAAACACCATATATTTT. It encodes CASQGGGGNTIYF.

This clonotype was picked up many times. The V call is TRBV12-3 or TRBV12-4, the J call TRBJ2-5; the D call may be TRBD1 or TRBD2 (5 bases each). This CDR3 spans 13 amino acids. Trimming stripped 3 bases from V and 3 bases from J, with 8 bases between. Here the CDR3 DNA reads TGTGCCAGCAGTTTGTGGGACGAAGAGACCCAGTACTTC. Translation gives CASSLWDEETQYF.

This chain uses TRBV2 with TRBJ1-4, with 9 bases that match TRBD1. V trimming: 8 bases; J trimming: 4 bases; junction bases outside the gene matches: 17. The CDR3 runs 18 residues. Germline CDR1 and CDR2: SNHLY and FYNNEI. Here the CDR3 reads CASCLEMTGGGFNEKLFF. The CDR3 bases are TGTGCCAGCTGTTTAGAGATGACAGGGGGGGGGTTTAATGAAAAACTGTTTTTT.

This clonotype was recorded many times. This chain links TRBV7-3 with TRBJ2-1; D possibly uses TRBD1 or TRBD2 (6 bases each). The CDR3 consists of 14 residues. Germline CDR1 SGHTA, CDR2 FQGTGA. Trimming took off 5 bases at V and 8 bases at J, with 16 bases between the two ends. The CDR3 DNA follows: TGTGCCAGCAGCGTAGGGGGAGGAAGCTATGAGCAGTTCTTC. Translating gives CASSVGGGSYEQFF. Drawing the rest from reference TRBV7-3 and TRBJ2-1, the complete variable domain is GAGVSQTPSNKVTEKGKYVELRCDPISGHTALYWYRQSLGQGPEFLIYFQGTGAADDSGLPNDRFFAVRPEGSVSTLKIQRTERGDSAVYLCASSVGGGSYEQFFGPGTRLTVL.

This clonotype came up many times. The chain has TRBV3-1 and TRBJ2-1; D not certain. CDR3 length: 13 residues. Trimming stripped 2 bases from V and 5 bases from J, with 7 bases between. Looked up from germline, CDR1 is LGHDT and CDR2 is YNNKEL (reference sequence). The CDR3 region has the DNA TGTGCCAGCAGCCAACGCGGAAACAATGAGCAGTTCTTC. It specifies CASSQRGNNEQFF.

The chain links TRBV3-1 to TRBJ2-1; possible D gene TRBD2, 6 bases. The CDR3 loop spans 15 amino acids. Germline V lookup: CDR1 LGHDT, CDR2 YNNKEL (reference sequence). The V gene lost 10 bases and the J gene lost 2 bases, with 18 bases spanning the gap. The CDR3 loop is CATCRGAGPYNEQFF. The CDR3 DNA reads TGTGCCACCTGCCGAGGCGCGGGACCCTACAATGAGCAGTTCTTC.

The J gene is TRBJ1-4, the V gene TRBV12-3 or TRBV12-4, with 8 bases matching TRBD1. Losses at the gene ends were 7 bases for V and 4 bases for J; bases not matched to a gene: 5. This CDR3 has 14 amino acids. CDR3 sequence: CASKDRVRNEKLFF. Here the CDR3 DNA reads TGTGCCAGCAAGGACAGGGTGCGTAATGAAAAACTGTTTTTT.

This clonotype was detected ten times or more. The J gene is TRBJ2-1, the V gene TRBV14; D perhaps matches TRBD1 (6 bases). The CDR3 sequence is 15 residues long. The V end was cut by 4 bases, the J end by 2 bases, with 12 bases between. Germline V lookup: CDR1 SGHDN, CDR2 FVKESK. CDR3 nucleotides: TGTGCCAGCAGCCCGCGAGGGGGACCCTACAATGAGCAGTTCTTC. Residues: CASSPRGGPYNEQFF.

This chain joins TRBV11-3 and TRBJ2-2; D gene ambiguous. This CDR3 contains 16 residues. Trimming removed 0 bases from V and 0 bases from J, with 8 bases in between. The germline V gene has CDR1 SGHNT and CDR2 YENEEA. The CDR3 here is CASSLDRSANTGELFF. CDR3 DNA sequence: TGTGCCAGCAGCTTAGATAGGTCGGCGAACACCGGGGAGCTGTTTTTT.

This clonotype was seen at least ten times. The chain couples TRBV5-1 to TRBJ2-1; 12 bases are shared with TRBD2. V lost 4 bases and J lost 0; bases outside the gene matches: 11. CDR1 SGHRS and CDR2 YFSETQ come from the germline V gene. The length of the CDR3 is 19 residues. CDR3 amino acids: CASSPTELAGGPSYNEQFF. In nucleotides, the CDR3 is TGCGCCAGCAGCCCCACTGAACTAGCGGGAGGCCCCTCCTACAATGAGCAGTTCTTC.

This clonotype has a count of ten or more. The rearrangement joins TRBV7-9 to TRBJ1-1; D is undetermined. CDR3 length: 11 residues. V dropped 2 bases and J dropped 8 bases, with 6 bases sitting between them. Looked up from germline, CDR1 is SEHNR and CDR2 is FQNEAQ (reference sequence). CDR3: CASSLWPEAFF. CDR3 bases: TGTGCCAGCAGCTTATGGCCCGAAGCTTTCTTT.

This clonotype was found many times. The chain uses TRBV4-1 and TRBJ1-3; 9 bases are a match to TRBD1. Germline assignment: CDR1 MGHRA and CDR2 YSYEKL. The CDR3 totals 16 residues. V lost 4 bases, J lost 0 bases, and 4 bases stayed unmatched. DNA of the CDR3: TGCGCCAGCAGCCGGACAGGGGACCTCTCTGGAAACACCATATATTTT. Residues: CASSRTGDLSGNTIYF.